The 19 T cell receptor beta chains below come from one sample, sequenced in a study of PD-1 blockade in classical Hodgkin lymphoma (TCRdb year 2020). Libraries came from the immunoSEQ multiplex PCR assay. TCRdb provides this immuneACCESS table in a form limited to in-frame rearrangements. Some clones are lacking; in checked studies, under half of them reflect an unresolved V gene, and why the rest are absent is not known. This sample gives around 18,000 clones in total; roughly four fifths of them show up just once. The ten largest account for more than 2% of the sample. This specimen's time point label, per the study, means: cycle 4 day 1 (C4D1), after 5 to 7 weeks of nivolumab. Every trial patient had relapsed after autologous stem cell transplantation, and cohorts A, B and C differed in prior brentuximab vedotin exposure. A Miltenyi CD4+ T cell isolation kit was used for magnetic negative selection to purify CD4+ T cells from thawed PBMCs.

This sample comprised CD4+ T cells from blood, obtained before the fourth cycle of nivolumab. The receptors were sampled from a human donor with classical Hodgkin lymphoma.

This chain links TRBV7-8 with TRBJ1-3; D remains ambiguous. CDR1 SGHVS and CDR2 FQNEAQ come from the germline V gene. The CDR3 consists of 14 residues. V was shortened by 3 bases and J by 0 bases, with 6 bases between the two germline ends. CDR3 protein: CASSLGSSGNTIYF. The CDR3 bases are TGTGCCAGCAGCTTGGGCTCCTCTGGAAACACCATATATTTT.

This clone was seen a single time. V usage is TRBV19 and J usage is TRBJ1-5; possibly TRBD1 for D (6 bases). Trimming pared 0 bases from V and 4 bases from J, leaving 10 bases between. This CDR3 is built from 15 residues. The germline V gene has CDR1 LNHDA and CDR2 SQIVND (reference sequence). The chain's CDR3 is CASSIESQGNQPQHF. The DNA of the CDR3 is TGTGCCAGTAGTATAGAGAGCCAGGGGAATCAGCCCCAGCATTTT.

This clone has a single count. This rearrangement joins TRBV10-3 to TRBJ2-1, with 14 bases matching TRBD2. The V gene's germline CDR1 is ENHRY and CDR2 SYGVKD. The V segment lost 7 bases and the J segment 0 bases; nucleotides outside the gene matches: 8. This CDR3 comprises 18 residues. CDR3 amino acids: CAIKGLAGAFSSYNEQFF. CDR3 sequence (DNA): TGTGCCATCAAGGGACTAGCGGGGGCCTTCAGCTCCTACAATGAGCAGTTCTTC.

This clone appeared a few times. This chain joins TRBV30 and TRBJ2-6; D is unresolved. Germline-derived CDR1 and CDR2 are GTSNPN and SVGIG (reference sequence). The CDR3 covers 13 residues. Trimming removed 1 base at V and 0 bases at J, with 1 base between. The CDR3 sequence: CAWSGSGANVLTF. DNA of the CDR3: TGTGCCTGGAGTGGCTCTGGGGCCAACGTCCTGACTTTC.

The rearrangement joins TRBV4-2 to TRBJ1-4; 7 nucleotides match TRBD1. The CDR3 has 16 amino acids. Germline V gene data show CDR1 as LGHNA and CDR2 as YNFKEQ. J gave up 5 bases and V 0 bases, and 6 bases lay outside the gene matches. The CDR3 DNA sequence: TGTGCCAGCAGCCAAGATAGGGCAGGGGGGAATGAAAAACTGTTTTTT. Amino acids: CASSQDRAGGNEKLFF.

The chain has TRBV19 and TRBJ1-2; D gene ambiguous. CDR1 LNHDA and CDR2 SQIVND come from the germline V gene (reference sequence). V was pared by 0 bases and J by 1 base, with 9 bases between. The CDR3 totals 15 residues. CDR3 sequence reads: CASSIDHSFNYGYTF. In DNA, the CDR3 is TGTGCCAGTAGTATAGACCACAGCTTTAACTATGGCTACACCTTC.

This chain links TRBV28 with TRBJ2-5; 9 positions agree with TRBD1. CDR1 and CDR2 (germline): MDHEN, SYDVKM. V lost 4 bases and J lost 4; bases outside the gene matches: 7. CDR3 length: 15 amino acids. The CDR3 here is CASSSLGQGPETQYF. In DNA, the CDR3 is TGTGCCAGCAGTTCACTGGGACAGGGACCAGAGACCCAGTACTTC.

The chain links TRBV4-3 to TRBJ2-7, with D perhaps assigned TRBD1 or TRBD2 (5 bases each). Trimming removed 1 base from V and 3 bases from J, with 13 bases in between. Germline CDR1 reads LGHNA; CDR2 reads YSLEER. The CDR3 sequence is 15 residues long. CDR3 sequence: CASSQGHGANYEQYF. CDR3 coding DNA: TGCGCCAGCAGCCAAGGACACGGGGCGAACTACGAGCAGTACTTC.

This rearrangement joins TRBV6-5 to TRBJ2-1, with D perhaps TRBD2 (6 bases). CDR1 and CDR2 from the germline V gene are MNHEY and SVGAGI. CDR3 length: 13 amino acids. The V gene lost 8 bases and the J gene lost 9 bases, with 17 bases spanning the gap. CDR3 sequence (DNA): TGTGCCAGCCGGTACCGGGACTTAAGTGAGCAGTTCTTC. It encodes CASRYRDLSEQFF.

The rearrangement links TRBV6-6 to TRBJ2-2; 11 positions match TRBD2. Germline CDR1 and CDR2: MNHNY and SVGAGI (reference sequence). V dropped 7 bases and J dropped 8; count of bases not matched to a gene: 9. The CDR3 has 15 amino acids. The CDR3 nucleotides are TGTGCCAGCACCCTAGTACTAGCGGGGGCTGGGGAGCTGTTTTTT. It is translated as CASTLVLAGAGELFF.

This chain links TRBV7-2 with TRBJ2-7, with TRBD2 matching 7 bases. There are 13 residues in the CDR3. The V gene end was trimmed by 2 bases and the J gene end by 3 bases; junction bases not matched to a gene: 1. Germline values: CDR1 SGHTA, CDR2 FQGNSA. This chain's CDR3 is CASSLTGGYEQYF. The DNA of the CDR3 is TGTGCCAGCAGCTTAACGGGGGGCTACGAGCAGTACTTC.

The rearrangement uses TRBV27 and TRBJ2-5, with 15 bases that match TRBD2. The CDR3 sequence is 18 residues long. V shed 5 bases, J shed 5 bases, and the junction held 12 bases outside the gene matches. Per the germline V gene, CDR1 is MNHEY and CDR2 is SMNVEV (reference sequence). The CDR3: CASSGTGTSGGRFETQYF. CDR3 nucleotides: TGTGCCAGCAGTGGCACAGGGACTAGCGGGGGGAGATTTGAGACCCAGTACTTC.

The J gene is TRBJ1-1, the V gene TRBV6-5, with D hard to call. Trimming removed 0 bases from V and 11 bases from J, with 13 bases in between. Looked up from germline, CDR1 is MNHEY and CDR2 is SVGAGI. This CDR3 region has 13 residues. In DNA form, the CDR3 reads TGTGCCAGCAGTTACTCAGGCAGCGCGGTTGCTTTCTTT. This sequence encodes CASSYSGSAVAFF.

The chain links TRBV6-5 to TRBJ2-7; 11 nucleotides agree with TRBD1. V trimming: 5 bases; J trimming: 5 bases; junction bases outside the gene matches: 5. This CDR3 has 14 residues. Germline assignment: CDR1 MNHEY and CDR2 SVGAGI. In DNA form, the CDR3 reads TGTGCCAGCAGTACCGGGACAGGGGGGAACGAGCAGTACTTC. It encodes CASSTGTGGNEQYF.

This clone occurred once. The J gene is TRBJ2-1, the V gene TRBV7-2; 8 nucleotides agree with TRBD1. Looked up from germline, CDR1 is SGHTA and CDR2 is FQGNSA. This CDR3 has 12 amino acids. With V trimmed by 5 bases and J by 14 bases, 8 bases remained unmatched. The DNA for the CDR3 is TGTGCCAGCAGCACAGGGGGTGATTTGGAGTTCTTC. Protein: CASSTGGDLEFF.

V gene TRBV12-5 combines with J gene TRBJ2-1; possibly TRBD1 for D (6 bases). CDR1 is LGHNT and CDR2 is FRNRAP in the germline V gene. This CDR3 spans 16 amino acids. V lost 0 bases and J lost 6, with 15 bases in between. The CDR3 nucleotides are TGTGCTAGTGGTTTGGTACTGAGGGGGATCGTCAATGAGCAGTTCTTC. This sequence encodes CASGLVLRGIVNEQFF.

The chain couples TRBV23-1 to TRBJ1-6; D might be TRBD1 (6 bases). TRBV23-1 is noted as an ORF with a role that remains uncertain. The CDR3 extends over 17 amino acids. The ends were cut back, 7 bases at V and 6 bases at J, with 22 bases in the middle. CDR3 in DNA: TGCGCCAGCACTCTCCGGCCCAGGGGAGGGATTAATTCACCCCTCCACTTT. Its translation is CASTLRPRGGINSPLHF.

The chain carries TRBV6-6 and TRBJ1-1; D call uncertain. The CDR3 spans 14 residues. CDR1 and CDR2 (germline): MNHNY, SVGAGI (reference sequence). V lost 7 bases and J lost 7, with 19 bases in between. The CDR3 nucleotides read TGTGCCAGCACCGAATATGCTATCCCAGATGAAGCTTTCTTT. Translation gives CASTEYAIPDEAFF.

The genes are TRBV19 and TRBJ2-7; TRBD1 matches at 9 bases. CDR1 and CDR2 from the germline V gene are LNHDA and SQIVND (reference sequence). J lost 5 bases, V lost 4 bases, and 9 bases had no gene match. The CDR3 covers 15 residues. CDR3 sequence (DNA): TGTGCCAGTAGTACGACCGGGACAGGGACCCACGAGCAGTACTTC. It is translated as CASSTTGTGTHEQYF.